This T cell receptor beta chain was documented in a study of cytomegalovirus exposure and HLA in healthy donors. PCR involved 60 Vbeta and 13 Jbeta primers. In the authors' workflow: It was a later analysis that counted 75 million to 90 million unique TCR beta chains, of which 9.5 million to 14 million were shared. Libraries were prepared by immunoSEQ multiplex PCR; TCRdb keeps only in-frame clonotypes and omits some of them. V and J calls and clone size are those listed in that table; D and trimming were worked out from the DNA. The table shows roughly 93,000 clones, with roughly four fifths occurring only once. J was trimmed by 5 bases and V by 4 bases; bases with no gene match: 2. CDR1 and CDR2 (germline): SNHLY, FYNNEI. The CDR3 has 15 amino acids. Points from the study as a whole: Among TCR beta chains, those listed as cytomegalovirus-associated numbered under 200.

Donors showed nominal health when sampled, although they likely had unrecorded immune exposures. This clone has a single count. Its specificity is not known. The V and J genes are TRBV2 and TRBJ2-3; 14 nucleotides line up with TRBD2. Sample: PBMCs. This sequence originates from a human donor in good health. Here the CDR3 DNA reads TGTGCCAGCAGTGTGGGGACTAGCGGGAGAGATACGCAGTATTTT. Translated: CASSVGTSGRDTQYF.